This entry lists 12 T cell receptor beta chains sequenced from one sample in a study of blood T cell repertoires in COVID-19. This table comes from immunoSEQ multiplex PCR, and its TCRdb copy is limited to in-frame clones, with some not included. Here the sample spans some 150,000 clones, more than 75% being singletons. Specimen: peripheral blood. The receptors originated from a woman older than 75 with acute or convalescent COVID-19.

V is TRBV7-9 and J is TRBJ2-5; 7 nucleotides line up with TRBD1. V was clipped by 5 bases and J by 1 base; unmatched bases: 7. Germline CDR1 and CDR2: SEHNR and FQNEAQ (reference sequence). The CDR3 has 15 amino acids. CDR3 bases: TGTGCCAGCAGCATCCTCCGGGACAGCCAAGAGACCCAGTACTTC. This codes for CASSILRDSQETQYF.

This clone was found a few times. The rearrangement uses TRBV5-4 and TRBJ1-4; D remains unclear. Trimming removed 0 bases from V and 6 bases from J, with 12 bases in between. CDR3 length equals 15 residues. Germline loops: CDR1 SGHNT, CDR2 YYREEE (reference sequence). The CDR3 coding sequence is TGTGCCAGCAGCTTGGATTCGTCCGGGGATGAAAAACTGTTTTTT. This sequence encodes CASSLDSSGDEKLFF.

The chain uses TRBV6-5 and TRBJ1-5; TRBD1 is a possible D gene (5 bases). Deletions cut 6 bases from V and 6 bases from J, with 15 bases between. Germline V gene sequence: CDR1 MNHEY, CDR2 SVGAGI. CDR3 length: 14 amino acids. CDR3 residues: CASRGRAQSQPQHF. In DNA form, the CDR3 reads TGTGCCAGCAGAGGCAGGGCGCAGAGTCAGCCCCAGCATTTT.

V gene TRBV27 combines with J gene TRBJ1-5, with D maybe TRBD1 (6 bases). CDR1 and CDR2 (germline): MNHEY, SMNVEV (reference sequence). V shed 8 bases and J shed 0 bases, with 14 bases lying between them. The CDR3 covers 15 residues. CDR3 in amino acids: CASRGTPYSNQPQHF. The CDR3 nucleotides read TGTGCCAGCCGAGGGACACCCTATAGCAATCAGCCCCAGCATTTT.

This clone was observed a few times. The gene calls are TRBV10-2 and TRBJ1-2, with D maybe TRBD1 (6 bases). CDR1 is WSHSY, CDR2 SAAADI, per germline. V lost 6 bases, J lost 0 bases, and 8 bases lay in between. The length of the CDR3 is 13 residues. CDR3: CASRTGTNYGYTF. As DNA, the CDR3 is TGCGCCAGCAGGACAGGTACTAACTATGGCTACACCTTC.

This chain joins TRBV16 and TRBJ2-2; a possible D gene is TRBD2 (5 bases). The CDR3 loop spans 18 amino acids. Germline V lookup: CDR1 KGHSY, CDR2 FQNENV. Deletions cut 0 bases from V and 2 bases from J, with 16 bases between. CDR3 DNA sequence: TGTGCCAGCAGCCAATCCGGGGAATTCTCGAATAACACCGGGGAGCTGTTTTTT. It is translated as CASSQSGEFSNNTGELFF.

The chain recombines TRBV13 with TRBJ1-2; D uncertain. V lost 6 bases to trimming and J lost 4 bases, with 12 bases between them. This CDR3 spans 13 amino acids. Germline loops: CDR1 PRHDT, CDR2 FYEKMQ (reference sequence). CDR3 DNA sequence: TGTGCCAGCAGTCCCCAGATGTTCTATGGCTACACCTTC. Encoded protein: CASSPQMFYGYTF.

The V gene is TRBV30, the J gene TRBJ1-5; D is unclear. Trimming took 5 bases from V and 3 from J, leaving 14 bases between them. There are 14 residues in the CDR3. Germline V lookup: CDR1 GTSNPN, CDR2 SVGIG (reference sequence). The CDR3 DNA is TGTGCCTGGGCCAACTCGGGAGCCAATCAGCCCCAGCATTTT. Translation: CAWANSGANQPQHF.

V gene TRBV18 combines with J gene TRBJ1-1; D not certain. The CDR3 runs 15 residues. Germline V lookup: CDR1 KGHSH, CDR2 LQKENI. V shed 2 bases and J shed 0 bases, with 10 bases lying between them. CDR3 bases: TGTGCCAGCTCACCATTGGAGGGAATGAACACTGAAGCTTTCTTT. Protein sequence: CASSPLEGMNTEAFF.

The gene calls are TRBV28 and TRBJ2-5, with 9 bases lining up with TRBD2. Germline V gives CDR1 MDHEN, CDR2 SYDVKM. Trimming took 4 bases from V and 0 from J; bases not matched to a gene: 9. CDR3 length: 17 residues. The CDR3 is CASSWVAGDGDQETQYF. The CDR3 DNA follows: TGTGCCAGCAGTTGGGTAGCGGGAGATGGGGACCAAGAGACCCAGTACTTC.

The table lists this clone with a count of one. The gene calls are TRBV15 and TRBJ2-1; 11 positions match TRBD2. With 8 bases clipped from V and 6 bases from J, the junction kept 6 bases outside the gene matches. This CDR3 has 14 residues. From germline, CDR1 is LNHNV and CDR2 YYDKDF (reference sequence). CDR3 nucleotide sequence: TGTGCCACCCGCCTACTAGCGGGAGTCAATGAGCAGTTCTTC. The encoded protein is CATRLLAGVNEQFF.

V usage is TRBV15 and J usage is TRBJ2-5, with D maybe TRBD2 (5 bases). V lost 0 bases and J 2 bases, leaving 10 bases between the germline ends. This CDR3 has 15 amino acids. The germline CDR1 and CDR2 sequences are LNHNV and YYDKDF (reference sequence). DNA of the CDR3: TGTGCCACCAGCAGAGATGTCCGGAGGCAAGAGACCCAGTACTTC. This encodes CATSRDVRRQETQYF.